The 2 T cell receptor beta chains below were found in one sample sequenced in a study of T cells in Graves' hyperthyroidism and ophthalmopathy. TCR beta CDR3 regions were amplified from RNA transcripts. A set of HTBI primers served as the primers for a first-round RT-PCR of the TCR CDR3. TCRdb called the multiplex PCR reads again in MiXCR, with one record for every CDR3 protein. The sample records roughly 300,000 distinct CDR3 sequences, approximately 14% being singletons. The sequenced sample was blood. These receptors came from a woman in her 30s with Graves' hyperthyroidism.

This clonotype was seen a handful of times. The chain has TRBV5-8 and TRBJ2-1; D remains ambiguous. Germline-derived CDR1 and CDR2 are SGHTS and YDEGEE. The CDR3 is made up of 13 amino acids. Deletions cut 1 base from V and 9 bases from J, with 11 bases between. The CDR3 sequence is CASSLWLEFEQFF. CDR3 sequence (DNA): TGTGCCAGCAGCTTGTGGTTAGAATTTGAGCAGTTCTTC.

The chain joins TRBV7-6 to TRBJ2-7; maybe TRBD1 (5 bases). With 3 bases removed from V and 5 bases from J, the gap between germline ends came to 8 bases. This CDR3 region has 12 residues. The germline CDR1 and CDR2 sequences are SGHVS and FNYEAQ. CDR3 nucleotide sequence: TGTGCCAGCAGCTTCCTAGGGGACGAGCAGTACTTC. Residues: CASSFLGDEQYF.